Presented here are 20 T cell receptor beta chains from one specimen sequenced in a study of CD8 T cells in ankylosing spondylitis (dated by TCRdb to between 2016 and 2019). The method was 5' RACE. Sequencing used an Illumina HiSeq 2500. TCRdb handled the public reads itself, with Q25 trimming in fastp and clone calling in MiXCR, and kept productive beta chains. All rows with the same CDR3 protein become a single entry with the most common DNA and genes. The sample table records roughly 230,000 distinct CDR3 sequences; roughly 10% of these occur just once. The ten biggest clones cover less than 3% of the sample. The sample consisted of blood, either unsorted or a sorted T cell fraction (not recorded which). Source of these receptors: a male donor with ankylosing spondylitis or in good health (not recorded which).

This clonotype occurred many times. The chain combines TRBV6-1 with TRBJ1-1; D possibly corresponds to TRBD1 (5 bases). Trimming stripped 6 bases from V and 0 bases from J, with 14 bases between. The CDR3 runs 15 residues. Germline CDR1 reads MNHNS; CDR2 reads SASEGT. CDR3 in amino acids: CASSRGEVLNTEAFF. The CDR3 region has the DNA TGTGCCAGCAGCCGGGGGGAGGTTTTGAACACTGAAGCTTTCTTT.

This clonotype was seen many times. This rearrangement joins TRBV6-5 to TRBJ2-4; 7 bases fit TRBD1. The CDR3 has 11 residues. Germline CDR1 MNHEY, CDR2 SVGAGI. Trimming took 4 bases from V and 11 from J; bases not matched to a gene: 2. The CDR3 loop is CASSSGTVQYF. The DNA of the CDR3 is TGTGCCAGCAGTTCCGGGACAGTTCAGTACTTC.

The genes are TRBV11-2 and TRBJ2-6; 7 bases match TRBD1. Germline CDR1 SGHAT, CDR2 FQNNGV. The V segment lost 6 bases and the J segment 0 bases; nucleotides outside the gene matches: 11. The CDR3 is 18 amino acids. The CDR3 DNA follows: TGTGCCAGCAGTTTCCGCTGGACAGGCATCTCTGGGGCCAACGTCCTGACTTTC. Encoded protein: CASSFRWTGISGANVLTF.

The sample holds many counts of this clonotype. CDR3 residues: CASTAFVRTGREQYF. The CDR3 DNA reads as TGTGCCAGCACCGCCTTTGTACGGACAGGGAGAGAGCAGTACTTC. The chain couples TRBV6-1 to TRBJ2-7, with 8 bases fitting TRBD1. Per the germline V gene, CDR1 is MNHNS and CDR2 is SASEGT. The CDR3 is 15 residues long. The V segment lost 7 bases and the J segment 7 bases; nucleotides outside the gene matches: 15.

This chain connects TRBV13 to TRBJ2-3, with 10 bases matching TRBD2. Germline assignment: CDR1 PRHDT and CDR2 FYEKMQ (reference sequence). V lost 5 bases, J lost 4 bases, and 6 bases stayed unmatched. There are 15 residues in the CDR3. The CDR3 region has the DNA TGTGCCAGCAGCCATCTAGCGGGGGCCGCAGATACGCAGTATTTT. It yields the protein CASSHLAGAADTQYF.

This clonotype has at least ten counts. The rearrangement uses TRBV9 and TRBJ1-6; D perhaps matches TRBD1 (6 bases). Germline V gene lookup returns CDR1 SGDLS and CDR2 YYNGEE. The CDR3 length is 15 residues. V was clipped by 0 bases and J by 13 bases, with 17 bases between them. As DNA, the CDR3 is TGTGCCAGCAGCGTAGGGGCAGAGCCGGGGGCGCCCCTCCACTTT. Protein sequence: CASSVGAEPGAPLHF. The full variable domain, completed using reference TRBV9 and TRBJ1-6, is DSGVTQTPKHLITATGQRVTLRCSPRSGDLSVYWYQQSLDQGLQFLIQYYNGEERAKGNILERFSAQQFPDLHSELNLSSLELGDSALYFCASSVGAEPGAPLHFGNGTRLTVT.

The genes are TRBV28 and TRBJ1-1; TRBD1 agrees at 7 bases. The ends lost 10 bases at V and 3 bases at J; junction bases unmatched: 5. Germline CDR1 and CDR2: MDHEN and SYDVKM. This CDR3 has 12 residues. As DNA, the CDR3 is TGTGCCATCGCCACAGGGGACACTGAAGCTTTCTTT. Encoded protein: CAIATGDTEAFF.

The chain uses TRBV5-1 and TRBJ2-7, with D unclear. The germline CDR1 and CDR2 sequences are SGHRS and YFSETQ. CDR3 length: 13 residues. With 4 bases removed from V and 3 bases from J, the gap between germline ends came to 11 bases. The CDR3 DNA reads as TGCGCCAGCAGCCTCAGAAGGGACTACGAGCAGTACTTC. It encodes CASSLRRDYEQYF.

This clonotype was picked up many times. This rearrangement joins TRBV6-5 to TRBJ1-2; D gene ambiguous. The CDR3 runs 14 residues. The V gene's germline CDR1 is MNHEY and CDR2 SVGAGI. Trimming shortened V by 0 bases and J by 7 bases, and 12 bases separated the two germline ends. This CDR3 is CASSYSTPEAGYTF. The CDR3 DNA sequence: TGTGCCAGCAGTTACTCCACTCCGGAGGCTGGCTACACCTTC.

The table lists this clonotype with a few counts. The chain couples TRBV7-6 to TRBJ2-7; TRBD1 agrees at 7 bases. After removal of 5 bases from V and 0 bases from J, the junction contained 10 bases not matched to a gene. This CDR3 contains 16 residues. Germline V gives CDR1 SGHVS, CDR2 FNYEAQ. The chain's CDR3 is CASSQSGTASSYEQYF. The CDR3 DNA follows: TGTGCCAGCAGCCAATCAGGGACAGCTAGCTCCTACGAGCAGTACTTC.

V is TRBV20-1 and J is TRBJ2-1; TRBD2 agrees at 15 bases. Trimming cost V 5 bases and J 4 bases; bases outside gene matches: 0. Germline loops: CDR1 DFQATT, CDR2 SNEGSKA (reference sequence). CDR3 length equals 14 residues. CDR3 protein: CSAGTSGGYNEQFF. In DNA, the CDR3 is TGCAGTGCTGGGACTAGCGGGGGGTACAATGAGCAGTTCTTC.

At least ten counts were recorded for this clonotype. The gene calls are TRBV10-3 and TRBJ2-7, with D perhaps TRBD1 (5 bases). CDR3 size: 14 residues. With 8 bases removed from V and 4 bases from J, the gap between germline ends came to 18 bases. The germline V gene has CDR1 ENHRY and CDR2 SYGVKD. The CDR3 loop reads CAIQRAGSLYEQYF. The CDR3 nucleotides read TGTGCCATCCAAAGGGCAGGGTCGTTATACGAGCAGTACTTC.

In this sample, this clonotype turned up many times. The chain couples TRBV20-1 to TRBJ2-1; weak D call: TRBD2 (6 bases). V was trimmed by 8 bases and J by 7 bases, leaving 21 bases between them. CDR3 length: 14 amino acids. Germline CDR1 is DFQATT and CDR2 is SNEGSKA (reference sequence). The CDR3 spells CSLSTPGGWNEQFF. CDR3 DNA: TGCAGTCTCTCGACCCCTGGGGGGTGGAATGAGCAGTTCTTC.

In this sample, this clonotype turned up a few times. This may be a read error: a much more frequent sequence differs by one nucleotide. The chain joins TRBV2 to TRBJ1-1, with D hard to call. Germline CDR1 reads SNHLY; CDR2 reads FYNNEI. The CDR3 is 13 residues long. Trimming removed 4 bases at V and 1 base at J, with 7 bases between. For the CDR3, the DNA is TGTGCCAGCAGTGGGGTAGGGAACACTGAAGCTTTCTTT. Translated: CASSGVGNTEAFF.

The chain joins TRBV5-6 to TRBJ1-2; 10 nucleotides align to TRBD1. This CDR3 is built from 15 residues. V was clipped by 4 bases and J by 5 bases; unmatched bases: 8. The germline CDR1 and CDR2 sequences are SGHDT and YYEEEE. The CDR3 region is CASSRTGTGVYGYTF. CDR3 nucleotides: TGTGCCAGCAGCCGAACCGGGACAGGGGTTTATGGCTACACCTTC.

Details on this clonotype: Since a much larger clone is just one base distant, this may be a read error. The rearrangement joins TRBV12-5 to TRBJ1-1, with a possible D match to TRBD1 (5 bases). Germline V gene sequence: CDR1 LGHNT, CDR2 FRNRAP. The CDR3 runs to 15 residues. V gave up 5 bases and J gave up 2 bases, with 15 bases separating them. The CDR3 loop reads CASGPGLPDNTEAFF. Here the CDR3 DNA reads TGTGCTAGTGGTCCGGGACTCCCGGACAACACTGAAGCTTTCTTT.

This clonotype was counted a few times. This chain links TRBV5-1 with TRBJ1-5; no reliable D call. Germline V gene lookup returns CDR1 SGHRS and CDR2 YFSETQ. The CDR3 sequence is 14 residues long. V lost 3 bases to trimming and J lost 2 bases, with 9 bases between them. CDR3 region: CASSSDGGNQPQHF. CDR3 DNA: TGCGCCAGCAGCTCCGATGGGGGCAATCAGCCCCAGCATTTT.

This clonotype was recorded many times. The chain links TRBV5-1 to TRBJ2-7, with D perhaps matching TRBD2 (5 bases). The CDR3 length is 16 residues. Germline CDR1 reads SGHRS; CDR2 reads YFSETQ. The V gene lost 1 base and the J gene lost 2 bases, with 16 bases spanning the gap. The CDR3 here is CASSLSSGYLTYEQYF. CDR3 DNA sequence: TGCGCCAGCAGCTTGTCGAGCGGTTACCTCACCTACGAGCAGTACTTC.

The chain uses TRBV4-1 and TRBJ2-1; no reliable D call. CDR3 length equals 13 residues. Germline CDR1 is MGHRA and CDR2 is YSYEKL. V gave up 1 base and J gave up 7 bases, with 8 bases separating them. The CDR3 DNA follows: TGCGCCAGCAGCCAAGGAGGAGTTAATGAGCAGTTCTTC. This codes for CASSQGGVNEQFF.

The chain uses TRBV18 and TRBJ1-5, with D perhaps TRBD1 (6 bases). Germline loops: CDR1 KGHSH, CDR2 LQKENI. The V end was cut by 4 bases, the J end by 4 bases, with 14 bases between. The CDR3 is 15 amino acids. CDR3 bases: TGTGCCAGCTCACGACAGGAAGCTATTAATCAGCCCCAGCATTTT. This gives the protein CASSRQEAINQPQHF.